Each of the 27 T cell receptor beta chains below was sequenced from the same sample in a study of T cell changes during pregnancy in multiple sclerosis. Clones were sequenced by immunoSEQ multiplex PCR, and TCRdb holds only the in-frame ones, with some missing. Among 35,000 to 45,000 clones listed, over 80% were seen once. The specimen sequenced was peripheral blood. Receptors originate from a female donor with multiple sclerosis, enrolled in a pregnancy study.

The chain uses TRBV2 and TRBJ1-1; D is unresolved. The CDR3 sequence is 13 residues long. CDR1 is SNHLY and CDR2 is FYNNEI in the germline V gene. V was clipped by 6 bases and J by 1 base, with 9 bases between them. DNA of the CDR3: TGTGCCAGCAGACCTACAAGGAACACTGAAGCTTTCTTT. Translated: CASRPTRNTEAFF.

This sequence joins TRBV4-3 and TRBJ2-7, with D perhaps TRBD2 (5 bases). Germline-derived CDR1 and CDR2 are LGHNA and YSLEER. Deletions cut 0 bases from V and 0 bases from J, with 9 bases between. This CDR3 has 15 residues. Here the CDR3 DNA reads TGCGCCAGCAGCCAAGATGTGGGGAGCTCCTACGAGCAGTACTTC. This sequence encodes CASSQDVGSSYEQYF.

The chain has TRBV6-1 and TRBJ1-3, with D hard to call. From germline, CDR1 is MNHNS and CDR2 SASEGT. The CDR3 has 16 amino acids. V shed 4 bases and J shed 8 bases, with 21 bases lying between them. The CDR3 loop reads CASSGEGSHIRDTIYF. CDR3 nucleotide sequence: TGTGCCAGCAGTGGAGAGGGATCCCATATAAGAGACACCATATATTTT.

V gene TRBV5-6 combines with J gene TRBJ2-2, with D tentatively TRBD1 (6 bases). V lost 5 bases and J lost 2, with 7 bases in between. This CDR3 is built from 13 residues. Germline V gene lookup returns CDR1 SGHDT and CDR2 YYEEEE. CDR3 sequence (DNA): TGTGCCAGCAGACAGGGAAACACCGGGGAGCTGTTTTTT. As protein: CASRQGNTGELFF.

A remark on this clone: Other DNA sequences in the sample encode the same CDR3. The gene calls are TRBV27 and TRBJ2-5; maybe TRBD1 (5 bases). Germline CDR1 reads MNHEY; CDR2 reads SMNVEV (reference sequence). The CDR3 has 13 amino acids. Trimming took off 4 bases at V and 5 bases at J, with 11 bases between the two ends. CDR3 residues: CASSSRKGETQYF. DNA of the CDR3: TGTGCCAGCAGTTCAAGAAAGGGGGAGACCCAGTACTTC.

The chain links TRBV9 to TRBJ2-7; D is perhaps TRBD1 or TRBD2 (5 bases each). Germline V CDR1 and CDR2: SGDLS, YYNGEE. The CDR3 runs to 16 residues. V was trimmed by 0 bases and J by 2 bases, leaving 15 bases between them. The CDR3 DNA sequence: TGTGCCAGCAGCGTAGATTGGGGCAGGGACCCCTACGAGCAGTACTTC. This sequence encodes CASSVDWGRDPYEQYF.

This clone qualifies as medium-sized (0.01 to 0.1%). This sequence joins TRBV14 and TRBJ1-3, with D hard to call. The CDR3 contains 17 residues. Trimming took off 3 bases at V and 4 bases at J, with 19 bases between the two ends. The germline V gene encodes CDR1 SGHDN and CDR2 FVKESK. CDR3 region: CASSHVWRSRRGNTIYF. The CDR3 nucleotides are TGTGCCAGCAGCCACGTCTGGCGCTCTCGGAGAGGAAACACCATATATTTT.

The chain couples TRBV10-3 to TRBJ2-2, with D tentatively TRBD2 (5 bases). The germline V and J ends were trimmed by 7 bases and 5 bases, with 14 bases remaining between them. Germline loops: CDR1 ENHRY, CDR2 SYGVKD. The CDR3 is 14 amino acids. This chain's CDR3 is CAINREGVTGELFF. Written as DNA, the CDR3 is TGTGCCATCAACCGGGAAGGTGTAACCGGGGAGCTGTTTTTT.

The DNA for the CDR3 is TGTGCCAGCAGTGAACTTGGACAGGTTGACACCGGGGAGCTGTTTTTT. As protein: CASSELGQVDTGELFF. V gene TRBV6-1 combines with J gene TRBJ2-2; 7 bases are shared with TRBD1. The CDR3 totals 16 residues. The germline V gene encodes CDR1 MNHNS and CDR2 SASEGT. V lost 2 bases to trimming and J lost 3 bases; unmatched junction nucleotides: 6.

This clone was detected once. The chain couples TRBV28 to TRBJ1-3; 8 bases align to TRBD1. CDR3 length equals 16 residues. The V segment lost 6 bases and the J segment 0 bases; nucleotides outside the gene matches: 7. Germline V CDR1 and CDR2: MDHEN, SYDVKM. CDR3 sequence: CASSPQGVLSGNTIYF. The CDR3 nucleotides read TGTGCCAGCAGCCCACAGGGGGTCCTCTCTGGAAACACCATATATTTT.

The rearrangement joins TRBV7-6 to TRBJ1-4; D is unresolved. The V gene lost 2 bases and the J gene lost 4 bases, with 11 bases spanning the gap. Germline CDR1 is SGHVS and CDR2 is FNYEAQ. The CDR3 contains 15 residues. Written as DNA, the CDR3 is TGTGCCAGCAGCTTAACTGTCGGCCGTAATGAAAAACTGTTTTTT. The encoded protein is CASSLTVGRNEKLFF.

Here the CDR3 DNA reads TGTGCCAGCAGTTTCAGGGGCGAGCAGTACTTC. Its protein product is CASSFRGEQYF. The V call is TRBV27, the J call TRBJ2-7; tentative D call: TRBD1 (6 bases). Trimming left V 3 bases short and J 6 bases short, with 6 bases between. There are 11 residues in the CDR3. Germline V gene sequence: CDR1 MNHEY, CDR2 SMNVEV (reference sequence).

The chain has TRBV5-6 and TRBJ1-1; TRBD1 might be the D (5 bases). Trimming cost V 3 bases and J 5 bases, with 20 bases left between them. This CDR3 is built from 16 residues. From germline, CDR1 is SGHDT and CDR2 YYEEEE. The CDR3: CASSWGKPEAETEAFF. The CDR3 DNA follows: TGTGCCAGCAGCTGGGGGAAGCCTGAAGCAGAGACTGAAGCTTTCTTT.

J is TRBJ1-5 and V is TRBV5-6, with 7 bases fitting TRBD1. V dropped 4 bases and J dropped 2; count of bases not matched to a gene: 9. The CDR3 contains 16 residues. Germline V lookup: CDR1 SGHDT, CDR2 YYEEEE. CDR3 sequence (DNA): TGTGCCAGCAGCCTGCTCGGACAGGAGGGCAATCAGCCCCAGCATTTT. Amino acids: CASSLLGQEGNQPQHF.

This clone was picked up a small number of times. J is TRBJ1-2 and V is TRBV5-5; 7 bases fit TRBD1. This CDR3 has 15 residues. Per the germline V gene, CDR1 is SGHKS and CDR2 is YYEKEE (reference sequence). With 1 base clipped from V and 1 base from J, the junction kept 4 bases outside the gene matches. The CDR3 nucleotides read TGTGCCAGCAGCTTGCCGACAGGGTTTAACTATGGCTACACCTTC. It specifies CASSLPTGFNYGYTF.

The table lists this clone with a count of one. The gene calls are TRBV19 and TRBJ1-5, with TRBD1 as a possible D gene (6 bases). The germline CDR1 and CDR2 sequences are LNHDA and SQIVND (reference sequence). The CDR3 has 13 amino acids. The V end lost 2 bases, the J end lost 6 bases, and 8 bases lay between the germline ends. The CDR3 DNA reads TGTGCCAGTAGTATACGGGGGGCTCAGCCCCAGCATTTT. Translating gives CASSIRGAQPQHF.

CDR3 coding DNA: TGTGCCAGCAGCCTCGGCAGGGTGGACTATTGGGCTTTCTTT. It is translated as CASSLGRVDYWAFF. V is TRBV11-2 and J is TRBJ1-1, with D perhaps matching TRBD1 (5 bases). Germline CDR1 and CDR2: SGHAT and FQNNGV. Trimming removed 5 bases from V and 11 bases from J, with 21 bases in between. CDR3 size: 14 residues.

The chain employs TRBV9 and TRBJ2-7, with TRBD2 matching 7 bases. The CDR3 is 16 residues long. Germline trimming cut 0 bases from V and 2 bases from J; bases unmatched to any gene: 8. CDR1 SGDLS and CDR2 YYNGEE come from the germline V gene. The CDR3 sequence is CASSVAPSSGAYEQYF. The CDR3 coding sequence is TGTGCCAGCAGCGTAGCCCCTTCTAGCGGAGCCTACGAGCAGTACTTC. Combining the CDR3 with reference TRBV9 and TRBJ2-7 gives the whole variable domain DSGVTQTPKHLITATGQRVTLRCSPRSGDLSVYWYQQSLDQGLQFLIQYYNGEERAKGNILERFSAQQFPDLHSELNLSSLELGDSALYFCASSVAPSSGAYEQYFGPGTRLTVT.

V gene TRBV19 combines with J gene TRBJ1-2; 7 positions agree with TRBD1. The germline V gene encodes CDR1 LNHDA and CDR2 SQIVND (reference sequence). The CDR3 totals 13 residues. The ends lost 8 bases at V and 4 bases at J; junction bases unmatched: 7. CDR3 amino acids: CASAGTEFYGYTF. The DNA of the CDR3 is TGTGCCAGTGCCGGGACAGAATTCTATGGCTACACCTTC.

The rearrangement uses TRBV7-2 and TRBJ2-5; D uncertain. Germline CDR1 SGHTA, CDR2 FQGNSA. The CDR3 runs to 11 residues. The V end lost 7 bases, the J end lost 5 bases, and 8 bases lay between the germline ends. The CDR3 nucleotides are TGTGCCAGCACCTCCTTGGAGACCCAGTACTTC. It encodes CASTSLETQYF.

The rearrangement joins TRBV5-6 to TRBJ2-5; 13 bases map to TRBD2. This CDR3 region has 17 residues. J was trimmed by 5 bases and V by 3 bases; bases with no gene match: 10. Germline CDR1 reads SGHDT; CDR2 reads YYEEEE. Here the CDR3 DNA reads TGTGCCAGCAGCTACGGACTAGCGGGGGTGACGGGGGAGACCCAGTACTTC. Residues: CASSYGLAGVTGETQYF.

This clone was detected only a few times. V usage is TRBV2 and J usage is TRBJ1-2; tentatively, D is TRBD1 (6 bases). Germline-derived CDR1 and CDR2 are SNHLY and FYNNEI. Trimming took off 2 bases at V and 7 bases at J, with 8 bases between the two ends. The CDR3 extends over 12 amino acids. CDR3 sequence (DNA): TGTGCCAGCAGTGAACGGACAGCTGGCTACACCTTC. This codes for CASSERTAGYTF.

The chain carries TRBV6-1 and TRBJ1-1; 7 bases align to TRBD1. Germline loops: CDR1 MNHNS, CDR2 SASEGT. V shed 2 bases and J 7 bases; nucleotides not matched to a gene: 10. The CDR3 sequence is 15 residues long. For the CDR3, the DNA is TGTGCCAGCAGTGAATTGGCAGGGGGATTGGGTGAAGCTTTCTTT. Translated, it gives CASSELAGGLGEAFF.

The chain links TRBV7-2 to TRBJ2-1; D is ambiguous. The CDR3 is made up of 12 amino acids. Germline V gives CDR1 SGHTA, CDR2 FQGNSA. V lost 5 bases, J lost 8 bases, and 10 bases lay in between. The CDR3 region is CASSALIHEQFF. In DNA form, the CDR3 reads TGTGCCAGCAGCGCCCTCATCCATGAGCAGTTCTTC.

This chain joins TRBV4-1 and TRBJ2-5; 7 nucleotides line up with TRBD2. Germline assignment: CDR1 MGHRA and CDR2 YSYEKL. V was pared by 1 base and J by 5 bases, with 4 bases of the junction left unmatched. This CDR3 spans 14 amino acids. CDR3: CASSQGGGGETQYF. CDR3 sequence (DNA): TGCGCCAGCAGCCAAGGTGGGGGAGGGGAGACCCAGTACTTC.

V usage is TRBV5-1 and J usage is TRBJ1-1; tentative D call: TRBD1 (6 bases). V lost 5 bases to trimming and J lost 10 bases, with 15 bases between them. Germline CDR1 SGHRS, CDR2 YFSETQ. This CDR3 is built from 12 residues. The chain's CDR3 is CASSAVQGTAFF. Here the CDR3 DNA reads TGCGCCAGCAGTGCTGTACAGGGCACAGCTTTCTTT.

This chain uses TRBV18 with TRBJ2-6, with unresolved D. Germline CDR1 reads KGHSH; CDR2 reads LQKENI. V was shortened by 0 bases and J by 0 bases, with 12 bases between the two germline ends. This CDR3 spans 18 amino acids. For the CDR3, the DNA is TGTGCCAGCTCACCACCGGGAACAGATACCTCTGGGGCCAACGTCCTGACTTTC. This encodes CASSPPGTDTSGANVLTF.